Sequencing of this T cell receptor beta chain was carried out in a study of cytomegalovirus exposure and HLA in healthy donors (dated 2017 in TCRdb). Study-level background: An earlier analysis of roughly 500 of the donors reported more than 250 Gb of sequence data and roughly 110 million unique TCR beta sequences from about 180 million T cells. An early release that covered around 590 HLA-typed donors contained 300 to 350 gigabases of sequencing data and about 84 million unique TCR sequences. Of the roughly 400 genotyped donors, approximately 83% fell in the genetic ancestry cluster associated with self-reported Caucasian donors. The study aimed to test whether cataloging public T cell receptors could reveal signatures of past pathogen exposure. The study used immunosequencing to profile the T cell repertoires of 600 to 850 subjects and linked those repertoires to cytomegalovirus serostatus. Along with the roughly 670-subject first cohort, a separate validation cohort of over 90 different subjects was used. To predict cytomegalovirus infection status, the study combined high-throughput TCR immunosequencing, statistical association of individual TCRs with disease status, and machine learning. To study patterns of TCR occurrence, a later analysis re-analyzed previously published TCR beta repertoires from 700 or so donors and added high-resolution HLA genotyping. Rather than drawing on any new phenotypic data, the later analysis identified candidate immune exposures from TCR beta sequences and the way those sequences occurred across donors. An earlier analysis of 450 to 750 of the donors used high-throughput TCR beta sequencing to judge whether each TCR beta V gene segment behaved as functional or pseudogenic. Alongside the repertoire data, information on donor age, sex, ethnicity and CMV serostatus was compiled. A later genetic analysis took genome-wide SNP genotypes for about three fifths of the 666 donors and used that subset as a discovery cohort. Every discovery cohort repertoire had been produced on one sequencing platform. Both class I and class II loci were covered by HLA typing, at four-digit resolution. The number of donors typed differed by locus, with roughly 629-640 for A, B, C, DRB1 and DQB1, more than 500 for DQA1, 600 to 610 for DPA1, and some 440 for DPB1. Because of strong linkage in the cohort, a few DR-DQ haplotypes were treated as single units for association and clustering. On average, around 230,000 unique TCR beta nucleotide sequences were sequenced per donor among 398 genotyped donors of the cohort, with 15% to 20% of those sequences being non-productive. General findings and caveats noted by the study authors: Most CMV-associated TCR beta chains appeared to be HLA-restricted in a later analysis, and the HLA associations seemed to be driven largely by CMV exposure. It was suggested by the authors that the approach could potentially be generalized to other disease states and immunological phenotypes. A cluster of highly shared sequence variants was judged likely to be a technical artifact of the sequencing pipeline. In a later analysis, several top co-occurrence clusters were reported to appear linked to parvovirus B19, influenza, CMV and Epstein-Barr virus. A further reported finding was that TCR beta sequences accurately predicted the HLA-A and HLA-B alleles for most subjects in the first cohort. Compared with equally common non-associated chains, HLA-associated TCR beta chains in a later analysis were more clonally expanded and had lower generation probabilities. Specific HLA alleles were associated with 16,951 TCR beta sequences at a false discovery rate of 0.05 in a later analysis. Some IMGT-functional V segments, including TRBV6-2 and TRBV6-3, could not be distinguished by the 87-base-pair reads and were therefore excluded. Because HLA typing was unavailable for some donors at each locus, only the typed subset was used in association tests. In a later genetic analysis, fewer N-insertions in productive TCRs were reported among donors in an Asian-associated ancestry cluster than the roughly 700-donor mean. Most TCR sequences were seen in very few donors, while some public TCRs were found in many individuals. Immune exposure information for the cohort was limited to CMV serostatus. This cohort had only TCR beta chains sequenced, and the lack of alpha or paired-chain data limited which features could be detected. In an earlier analysis of more than 500 of the donors, most TCR beta V segments appeared in productive rearrangements about 87% or about 30% of the time, broadly matching IMGT annotations. In vitro tests confirmed that a few of the cytomegalovirus-associated TCR beta chains recognize cytomegalovirus antigens. The study gave a list of roughly 150 TCR beta chains associated with cytomegalovirus. Because counts were too low, seventeen rarely observed V segments, including chromosome 9 orphons, were left out of the earlier analysis of 587 of the donors. An association between a missense DCLRE1C variant and V-gene and J-gene trimming of TCR beta chains was found in a later genetic analysis and replicated in an independent cohort. Cytomegalovirus status was reported to be diagnosed by the classifier with high specificity and sensitivity in both the original and validation cohorts. The presence/absence analyses assumed that sequencing depth was roughly uniform across donors, and that assumption may not be true. Assigning TCR associations to individual alleles was difficult when HLA alleles, especially DR and DQ, strongly co-occurred. In a later analysis, TCR association rates were found to vary across HLA loci, with the most associated TCRs seen for DRB1 alleles and the fewest for HLA-C alleles. Linkage disequilibrium might explain the correlated functional status among segregating V segments, but an unknown experimental factor could not be excluded.

From the cysteine up to the phenylalanine, the CDR3 has a length of 12 residues. Only the CDR3 DNA stays, 36 bases, in frame from base 1. The germline V gene sets CDR1 to SQVTM and CDR2 to ANQGSEA. At the junction V is shortened by 2 bases and J by 1 base, with 5 bases in between. The receptor library was made with the immunoSEQ multiplex PCR assay. For the multiplex PCR, a mixture combining 60 forward primers for TCR Vbeta segments and 13 reverse primers for TCR Jbeta segments was used. The CDR3 region of rearranged TCR beta genes was amplified from genomic DNA by a multiplex PCR assay. The amplified TCR beta libraries were sequenced on the Illumina HiSeq System as 87-base-pair reads. Per the authors' processing: In a later analysis, some 80 million unique TCR beta chains were counted across the roughly 610 repertoires, and around 10 million of these chains were shared by at least two donors. To remove PCR and sequencing errors, raw reads were error-corrected and collapsed into unique sequences using a nearest-neighbor algorithm that merged closely related sequences. V, D and J gene segments were assigned by aligning CDR3 sequences to IMGT reference sequences. For a sequence to be retained, a match of at least six nucleotides to both a V gene segment and a J gene segment was required. Rearrangements were classified as productive when the CDR3 lacked stop codons and remained in frame with V and J, and all other rearrangements were classified as non-productive. CDR3 was defined by IMGT convention, running from the second conserved V-encoded cysteine to the conserved J-encoded phenylalanine. The earlier analysis of a few hundred of the donors excluded any sequence lacking an unambiguous match to a single V gene segment. An earlier analysis of several hundred of the donors called V segments functional above 56.7% productive rearrangements and segregating when the between-donor standard deviation exceeded 5%. A statistical classification framework was built for diagnosing cytomegalovirus status from the catalog of TCR beta chain sequences. In a later analysis, V and J genes were assigned by comparing TCR nucleotide sequences against IMGT/GENE-DB human TR gene sequences. Using the TCRdist pipeline, a later analysis assigned CDR3 sequences along with most-parsimonious VDJ recombination scenarios. In a later analysis, each TCR beta chain was defined by its CDR3 amino acid sequence together with its V-gene family, and reads lacking a unique V-gene family were excluded. As a way to deal with suspected cross-contamination and a sequencing artifact, a later analysis dropped approximately 570 nucleotide sequences that were highly shared and had low generation probability. In a later analysis, a clonal expansion index was calculated for each public chain from normalized within-repertoire ranks of inferred template counts. In a later analysis, generation probabilities were computed using a VDJ recombination model fitted to out-of-frame rearrangements, and the results were checked against IGoR. Hypergeometric tests were used in a later analysis to score TCR-TCR, TCR-HLA and TCR-CMV co-occurrence, with a repertoire-size bias correction applied to the TCR pairs. A later analysis estimated false discovery rates by permuting HLA or CMV assignments 20 times. In a later analysis, co-occurring TCRs were grouped using DBSCAN, and TCRdist sequence similarity was added for clustering within HLA-allele-positive subsets. Co-occurrence clustering excluded repertoires with fewer than 30,000 or more than 120,000 public chains, plus five with anomalous nucleotide sharing. The table was pulled from immuneACCESS by TCRdb, which kept in-frame rearrangements only. Such tables lose some clones; where checked, under half of the loss comes from unresolved V genes, and the rest has no known cause. Clonal size and the V and J genes are those of that table, whereas D and trimming came from the DNA. The sample table records about 200,000 clones; about 75% of these occur just once. The top ten constitute around 1.7% of the sample.

The cohort consisted of approximately 690 healthy bone marrow donors. At the time of sampling, all cohort members were nominally healthy, though unrecorded immune exposures were likely present. The donor tested CMV seronegative and was one of the 352 seronegative cohort members. A peripheral blood sample was collected from each donor, and TCR beta sequencing was performed on peripheral blood mononuclear cells. The Qiagen DNeasy Blood Extraction Kit was used to extract genomic DNA from the blood cell samples. Comment on this clone: Its antigen is not yet known. No per-base quality is available; no much larger clone lies one base away.

Rearrangement joined TRBV29-1 to TRBJ2-5; D gene: possibly TRBD1, on 5 matching bases. The sequence derives from a man aged 18 to 29 in good health and CMV-seronegative. The sequenced sample was PBMCs. The CDR3 region: CSVETGQETQYF. The DNA sequence follows: TGCAGCGTTGAAACAGGCCAAGAGACCCAGTACTTC.